The 29 T cell receptor beta chains below were found in one sample sequenced in a study of blood T cell repertoires in COVID-19 (dated by TCRdb to the early 2020s). Receptor libraries were prepared by the immunoSEQ multiplex PCR assay. Drawn from immuneACCESS, this table holds only the in-frame rearrangements with V and J called that TCRdb kept. Clones are partly lost; checked studies trace under half to an unresolved V gene and leave the rest unexplained. This sample comprises over 250,000 clones, roughly 80% of them detected only once. Jointly, the top ten make up over 4% of the sample. Sample: PBMCs or T cells enriched from blood (not recorded which). The receptors derive from a man aged 35 to 55 who had been exposed to COVID-19.

A note on this clone: A clone one base away is much larger, so this may be a read error. The chain is built from TRBV5-4 and TRBJ2-7; weak D call: TRBD2 (6 bases). Germline V gene sequence: CDR1 SGHNT, CDR2 YYREEE (reference sequence). The CDR3 length is 13 residues. Deletions cut 2 bases from V and 0 bases from J, with 6 bases between. The CDR3 DNA sequence: TGTGCCAGCAGCTTCGGGAGCTCCTACGAGCAGTACTTC. Its protein is CASSFGSSYEQYF. Filled out from reference TRBV5-4 and TRBJ2-7, the complete variable domain reads ETGVTQSPTHLIKTRGQQVTLRCSSQSGHNTVSWYQQALGQGPQFIFQYYREEENGRGNFPPRFSGLQFPNYSSELNVNALELDDSALYLCASSFGSSYEQYFGPGTRLTVT.

The gene calls are TRBV10-2 and TRBJ2-3; 7 bases align to TRBD1. The V gene end was trimmed by 4 bases and the J gene end by 3 bases; junction bases not matched to a gene: 7. The CDR3 covers 15 residues. The germline CDR1 and CDR2 sequences are WSHSY and SAAADI. CDR3: CASSVGGRGTDTQYF. The CDR3 region has the DNA TGCGCCAGCAGTGTGGGCGGCAGGGGGACAGATACGCAGTATTTT.

The CDR3 DNA reads TGTGCCAGCAGCTTCCGGACTAGCGGGACATTGGAACTCGACAATGAGCAGTTCTTC. Amino acid sequence: CASSFRTSGTLELDNEQFF. V gene TRBV9 combines with J gene TRBJ2-1; 12 nucleotides match TRBD2. The CDR3 sequence is 19 residues long. With V trimmed by 4 bases and J by 5 bases, 16 bases remained unmatched. Germline CDR1 is SGDLS and CDR2 is YYNGEE. Full variable domain (remainder filled in from reference TRBV9 and TRBJ2-1): DSGVTQTPKHLITATGQRVTLRCSPRSGDLSVYWYQQSLDQGLQFLIQYYNGEERAKGNILERFSAQQFPDLHSELNLSSLELGDSALYFCASSFRTSGTLELDNEQFFGPGTRLTVL.

The chain combines TRBV11-2 with TRBJ2-2; the match to TRBD2 covers 7 bases. Trimming took 5 bases from V and 7 from J; bases not matched to a gene: 13. The length of the CDR3 is 16 residues. Germline-derived CDR1 and CDR2 are SGHAT and FQNNGV. The CDR3 reads CASSLAAGATYGELFF. CDR3 DNA: TGTGCCAGCAGCCTTGCTGCGGGAGCCACTTACGGGGAGCTGTTTTTT.

V usage is TRBV6-1 and J usage is TRBJ2-1; 7 nucleotides match TRBD2. There are 15 residues in the CDR3. V lost 2 bases, J lost 4 bases, and 5 bases stayed unmatched. The germline CDR1 and CDR2 sequences are MNHNS and SASEGT. The CDR3 coding sequence is TGTGCCAGCAGTGAATTATGGGGGGGTTACAATGAGCAGTTCTTC. It codes for CASSELWGGYNEQFF.

This clone was recorded once. This chain links TRBV7-2 with TRBJ2-7; 16 bases are shared with TRBD2. The CDR3 consists of 18 residues. The J segment lost 3 bases and the V segment lost 4 bases, leaving 9 bases of the junction unmatched. In germline, CDR1 is SGHTA, CDR2 FQGNSA. CDR3 nucleotides: TGTGCCAGCAGCTGGGGGGGACTAGCGGGAGGGCCCCTCTACGAGCAGTACTTC. This translates into CASSWGGLAGGPLYEQYF.

This clone was detected once. The chain links TRBV18 to TRBJ2-5; D ambiguous. The germline CDR1 and CDR2 sequences are KGHSH and LQKENI. V lost 6 bases and J lost 3, with 8 bases in between. This CDR3 is built from 12 residues. The CDR3 here is CASSLGEETQYF. In DNA, the CDR3 is TGTGCCAGCTCCCTAGGTGAAGAGACCCAGTACTTC.

J is TRBJ2-7 and V is TRBV5-6, with D possibly being TRBD2 (5 bases). The germline V gene has CDR1 SGHDT and CDR2 YYEEEE. Trimming took off 2 bases at V and 5 bases at J, with 14 bases between the two ends. The CDR3 is 14 residues long. CDR3 nucleotides: TGTGCCAGCAGCTTTGGAAGGACTTTCCACGAGCAGTACTTC. This codes for CASSFGRTFHEQYF.

This clone was seen once. V gene TRBV11-3 combines with J gene TRBJ2-3; weak D call: TRBD2 (6 bases). The CDR3 has 14 residues. V was clipped by 3 bases and J by 1 base, with 8 bases between them. CDR1 and CDR2 from the germline V gene are SGHNT and YENEEA. The CDR3 bases are TGTGCCAGCAGCTTTGGCGGGGGCACAGATACGCAGTATTTT. Translated, it gives CASSFGGGTDTQYF.

The CDR3 sequence: CASSLAQDRAQYF. The DNA of the CDR3 is TGTGCCAGCAGCTTAGCGCAGGACAGAGCCCAGTACTTC. The chain is built from TRBV7-8 and TRBJ2-5; D is perhaps TRBD1 (6 bases). V was clipped by 0 bases and J by 9 bases, with 11 bases between them. Germline loops: CDR1 SGHVS, CDR2 FQNEAQ. This CDR3 region has 13 residues.

This clone was seen once. The chain links TRBV27 to TRBJ1-4, with D perhaps TRBD1 (6 bases). The V end lost 2 bases, the J end lost 6 bases, and 16 bases lay between the germline ends. The CDR3 covers 16 residues. Germline V gene lookup returns CDR1 MNHEY and CDR2 SMNVEV (reference sequence). In nucleotides, the CDR3 is TGTGCCAGCAGTTTAAAATGGGACACAGGATATGAAAAACTGTTTTTT. Protein product: CASSLKWDTGYEKLFF.

This chain connects TRBV6-5 to TRBJ1-2; 7 bases are shared with TRBD1. The CDR3 sequence is 12 residues long. From germline, CDR1 is MNHEY and CDR2 SVGAGI. V was pared by 4 bases and J by 8 bases, with 4 bases of the junction left unmatched. The DNA for the CDR3 is TGTGCCAGCAGTTTTAGGGGGCGAGGCTACACCTTC. Its protein is CASSFRGRGYTF.

The chain joins TRBV18 to TRBJ2-5; possibly TRBD2 for D (6 bases). V was shortened by 2 bases and J by 1 base, with 11 bases between the two germline ends. CDR3 length: 15 amino acids. From germline, CDR1 is KGHSH and CDR2 LQKENI. The CDR3 sequence: CASSPEEGLQETQYF. The CDR3 coding sequence is TGTGCCAGCTCACCAGAGGAGGGCCTCCAAGAGACCCAGTACTTC.

The rearrangement uses TRBV3-1 (or the pseudogene TRBV3-2) and TRBJ1-2, with no clear D. The CDR3 totals 14 residues. V was pared by 0 bases and J by 7 bases, with 12 bases between. The germline gives CDR1 LGHDT, CDR2 YNNKEL (reference sequence). Here the CDR3 DNA reads TGTGCCAGCAGCCAAGATACATGGGCGGGTGGCTACACCTTC. Translating gives CASSQDTWAGGYTF.

Points on this clone: The sample contains more than one DNA sequence encoding this CDR3. The chain employs TRBV18 and TRBJ2-7, with D perhaps TRBD2 (5 bases). The CDR3 extends over 14 amino acids. CDR1 and CDR2 (germline): KGHSH, LQKENI. The germline V and J ends were trimmed by 2 bases and 0 bases, with 8 bases remaining between them. CDR3 sequence reads: CASSPSGSSYEQYF. CDR3 in DNA: TGTGCCAGCTCACCATCGGGGAGCTCCTACGAGCAGTACTTC. Full variable domain (remainder filled in from reference TRBV18 and TRBJ2-7): NAGVMQNPRHLVRRRGQEARLRCSPMKGHSHVYWYRQLPEEGLKFMVYLQKENIIDESGMPKERFSAEFPKEGPSILRIQQVVRGDSAAYFCASSPSGSSYEQYFGPGTRLTVT.

In its sample, this clone was seen once. The V call is TRBV11-2, the J call TRBJ2-7; TRBD1 aligns across 10 bases. V lost 4 bases to trimming and J lost 4 bases; unmatched junction nucleotides: 7. This CDR3 region has 15 residues. Germline CDR1 reads SGHAT; CDR2 reads FQNNGV. In DNA, the CDR3 is TGTGCCAGCAGCTCACCGGGACAGGGGAGGTACGAGCAGTACTTC. Encoded protein: CASSSPGQGRYEQYF.

CDR3 in amino acids: CASSQGTSLTDTQYF. For the CDR3, the DNA is TGCGCCAGCAGCCAAGGGACTAGTTTGACAGATACGCAGTATTTT. This chain joins TRBV4-1 and TRBJ2-3, with TRBD2 matching over 7 bases. V was pared by 1 base and J by 3 bases, with 4 bases of the junction left unmatched. Germline CDR1 MGHRA, CDR2 YSYEKL. The CDR3 extends over 15 amino acids.

The V and J genes are TRBV6-1 and TRBJ2-7; 7 nucleotides match TRBD1. The CDR3 totals 14 residues. Germline V gene lookup returns CDR1 MNHNS and CDR2 SASEGT. V lost 3 bases and J lost 2; bases outside the gene matches: 4. CDR3 residues: CASSDSGGPYEQYF. The CDR3 DNA reads TGTGCCAGCAGTGATTCAGGGGGTCCCTACGAGCAGTACTTC.

The chain joins TRBV29-1 to TRBJ2-7, with D maybe TRBD2 (7 bases). The V gene lost 2 bases and the J gene lost 6 bases, with 11 bases spanning the gap. The CDR3 spans 12 residues. The germline CDR1 and CDR2 sequences are SQVTM and ANQGSEA. The DNA of the CDR3 is TGCAGCGTTGAATCGGGGGGCGCCGAGCAGTACTTC. Protein: CSVESGGAEQYF.

This clone has just one count. This chain links TRBV5-5 with TRBJ2-7; 7 nucleotides agree with TRBD2. The CDR3 length is 15 residues. J lost 2 bases, V lost 7 bases, and 12 bases had no gene match. The germline gives CDR1 SGHKS, CDR2 YYEKEE (reference sequence). The CDR3 bases are TGTGCCAGCCGCCGGGGGGTCTACAACCCCTACGAGCAGTACTTC. Translated, it gives CASRRGVYNPYEQYF.

This chain uses TRBV11-2 with TRBJ2-1; D is ambiguous. Germline-derived CDR1 and CDR2 are SGHAT and FQNNGV. V was cut by 6 bases and J by 5 bases, with 14 bases left in between. This CDR3 comprises 14 residues. The CDR3 loop reads CASRGAMVDNEQFF. The CDR3 nucleotides are TGTGCCAGCAGAGGAGCAATGGTAGACAATGAGCAGTTCTTC. Supplemented by reference TRBV11-2 and TRBJ2-1, the full variable domain reads EAGVAQSPRYKIIEKRQSVAFWCNPISGHATLYWYQQILGQGPKLLIQFQNNGVVDDSQLPKDRFSAERLKGVDSTLKIQPAKLEDSAVYLCASRGAMVDNEQFFGPGTRLTVL.

The chain uses TRBV24-1 and TRBJ2-1; D possibly corresponds to TRBD1 (6 bases). CDR3 size: 15 residues. Germline CDR1 KGHDR, CDR2 SFDVKD. V lost 6 bases and J 4 bases, leaving 15 bases between the germline ends. The CDR3 nucleotides are TGTGCCACCAGTTTGACAGGCCCAGGGTACAATGAGCAGTTCTTC. The encoded protein is CATSLTGPGYNEQFF.

CDR3 region: CASSLASGRGNEQFF. The CDR3 DNA follows: TGTGCCAGCAGTCTCGCTAGCGGGAGGGGTAATGAGCAGTTCTTC. The gene calls are TRBV7-9 and TRBJ2-1; TRBD2 agrees at 12 bases. J gave up 7 bases and V 6 bases, and 7 bases lay outside the gene matches. The germline CDR1 and CDR2 sequences are SEHNR and FQNEAQ (reference sequence). The CDR3 contains 15 residues.

This clone has a single count. In DNA, the CDR3 is TGTGCCAGCAGCCATGTCATCGGGAGGGCAACAGATGGGGTCTACGAGCAGTACTTC. This translates into CASSHVIGRATDGVYEQYF. The chain has TRBV14 and TRBJ2-7, with TRBD2 matching 8 bases. The CDR3 extends over 19 amino acids. The germline gives CDR1 SGHDN, CDR2 FVKESK. Losses at the gene ends were 3 bases for V and 3 bases for J; bases not matched to a gene: 19. Based on the CDR3 plus reference TRBV14 and TRBJ2-7, the full variable domain is EAGVTQFPSHSVIEKGQTVTLRCDPISGHDNLYWYRRVMGKEIKFLLHFVKESKQDESGMPNNRFLAERTGGTYSTLKVQPAELEDSGVYFCASSHVIGRATDGVYEQYFGPGTRLTVT.

V is TRBV7-9 and J is TRBJ2-1, with no clear D. CDR1 and CDR2 from the germline V gene are SEHNR and FQNEAQ (reference sequence). V shed 7 bases and J shed 0 bases, with 13 bases lying between them. The CDR3 length is 15 residues. CDR3 nucleotide sequence: TGTGCCAGCAACTATAAACTCAGCTCCTACAATGAGCAGTTCTTC. Protein sequence: CASNYKLSSYNEQFF.

This chain joins TRBV7-3 and TRBJ2-1, with 10 bases aligning to TRBD2. Per the germline V gene, CDR1 is SGHTA and CDR2 is FQGTGA. CDR3 length equals 16 residues. The V gene end was trimmed by 5 bases and the J gene end by 8 bases; junction bases not matched to a gene: 12. The CDR3 DNA is TGTGCCAGCAGCCCCCGAGCGGGAGGGCCTTGGGATGAGCAGTTCTTC. Translated, it gives CASSPRAGGPWDEQFF.

This clone was seen just once. V usage is TRBV27 and J usage is TRBJ2-3, with D possibly being TRBD2 (5 bases). Trimming shortened V by 5 bases and J by 2 bases, and 14 bases separated the two germline ends. The CDR3 has 15 residues. Germline CDR1 and CDR2: MNHEY and SMNVEV (reference sequence). This chain's CDR3 is CASSLRVLITDTQYF. The CDR3 DNA sequence: TGTGCCAGCAGTCTGCGGGTCCTAATCACAGATACGCAGTATTTT.

This chain joins TRBV4-2 and TRBJ1-1; perhaps TRBD1 as D (5 bases). Germline V gene data show CDR1 as LGHNA and CDR2 as YNFKEQ. Trimming stripped 4 bases from V and 6 bases from J, with 21 bases between. This CDR3 spans 16 amino acids. The CDR3 here is CASSPRAGSAASEAFF. The CDR3 bases are TGTGCCAGCAGCCCAAGGGCAGGGTCAGCCGCGTCTGAAGCTTTCTTT.

The chain joins TRBV18 to TRBJ2-3; 11 bases match TRBD2. CDR3 length: 14 amino acids. The junction had 3 bases not matched to a gene; V was cut back by 6 bases and J by 4 bases. Germline lookup yields CDR1 KGHSH and CDR2 LQKENI. Here the CDR3 DNA reads TGTGCCAGCTCCGAACTAGCGGGAGCAGATACGCAGTATTTT. Translation gives CASSELAGADTQYF.